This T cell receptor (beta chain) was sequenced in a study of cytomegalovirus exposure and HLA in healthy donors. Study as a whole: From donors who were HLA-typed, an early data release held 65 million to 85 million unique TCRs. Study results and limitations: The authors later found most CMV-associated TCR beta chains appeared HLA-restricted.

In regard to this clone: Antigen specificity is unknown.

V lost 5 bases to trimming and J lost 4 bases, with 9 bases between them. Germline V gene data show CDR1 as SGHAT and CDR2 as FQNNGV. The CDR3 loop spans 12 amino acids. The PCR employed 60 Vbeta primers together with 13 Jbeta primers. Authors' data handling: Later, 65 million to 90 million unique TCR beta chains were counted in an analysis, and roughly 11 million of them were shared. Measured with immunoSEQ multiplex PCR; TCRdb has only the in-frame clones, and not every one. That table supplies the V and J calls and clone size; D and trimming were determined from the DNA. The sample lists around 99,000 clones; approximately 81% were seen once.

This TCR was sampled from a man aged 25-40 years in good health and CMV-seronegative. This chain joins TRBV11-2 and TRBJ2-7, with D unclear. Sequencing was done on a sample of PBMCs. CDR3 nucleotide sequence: TGTGCCAGCAGCCCTAGAGAGTACGAGCAGTACTTC. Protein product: CASSPREYEQYF.